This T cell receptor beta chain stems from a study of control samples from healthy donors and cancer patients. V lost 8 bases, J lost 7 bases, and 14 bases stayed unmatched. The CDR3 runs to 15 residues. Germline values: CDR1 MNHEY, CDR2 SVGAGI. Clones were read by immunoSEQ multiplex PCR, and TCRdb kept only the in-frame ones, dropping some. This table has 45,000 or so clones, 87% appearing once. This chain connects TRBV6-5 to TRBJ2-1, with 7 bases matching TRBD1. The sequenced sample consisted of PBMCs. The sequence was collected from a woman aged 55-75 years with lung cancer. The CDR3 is CASLQQGTRGNEQFF. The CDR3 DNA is TGTGCCAGCCTTCAACAGGGGACACGGGGAAATGAGCAGTTCTTC.